This TCR beta chain came from a study of beta chain features in type 1 diabetes. This clone was seen repeatedly, ten times or more. Its antigen is undetermined. The germline V and J ends were trimmed by 6 bases and 0 bases, with 6 bases remaining between them. The CDR3 runs 14 residues. The V gene's germline CDR1 is MNHNS and CDR2 SASEGT. Study-level points and caveats: PCR might show a preference for shorter templates, equally across patients and controls. In every one of the four CD4+ subsets, TCRB CDR3s were moderately but significantly shorter in Type 1 diabetes patients.

Reverse transcription of all isolated RNA meant that expressed TCRB transcripts were sequenced. The protocol was immunoSEQ multiplex PCR, while the TCRdb copy is restricted to in-frame clones and leaves out a portion. The sample lists approximately 150,000 clones; about an eighth were seen once. The sequenced sample was central memory CD4+ T cells from blood. The TCR originated in a man between 18 and 35 years old with type 1 diabetes. V usage is TRBV6-1 and J usage is TRBJ2-6; TRBD2 is a possible D gene (5 bases). The CDR3 nucleotides read TGTGCCAGCAGGAGGGACTCTGGGGCCAACGTCCTGACTTTC. Its translation: CASRRDSGANVLTF.